This T cell receptor (beta chain) was retrieved from a study of blood T cell repertoires in COVID-19. Study context: T cells, B-cell-depleted T cells, or PBMCs provided the cDNA or gDNA that served as material.

Germline V gene data show CDR1 as MDHEN and CDR2 as SYDVKM. The V end lost 6 bases, the J end lost 2 bases, and 14 bases lay between the germline ends. The CDR3 extends over 15 amino acids. Authors' data handling: Amplification with reference gene primers provided the estimates of nucleated cell counts. Libraries were prepared by immunoSEQ multiplex PCR; TCRdb keeps only in-frame clonotypes and omits some of them. The D gene and trimming were derived from the DNA, and the V and J assignments and clone size from that table. The sample records 180,000 or so clones, about 85% being singletons. The TCR comes from a woman in her 70s with COVID-19, enrolled during active disease. The source material was peripheral blood. The chain joins TRBV28 to TRBJ1-3; a weak D match, TRBD1 (6 bases). CDR3 bases: TGTGCCAGCAGCTTACAGGGCTTTGCTGGAAACACCATATATTTT. As protein: CASSLQGFAGNTIYF.